Listed below are T cell receptor beta chains from one sample, sequenced in a study of cytomegalovirus exposure and HLA in healthy donors. The repertoire was sequenced with immunoSEQ multiplex PCR; TCRdb's copy has only in-frame clones and lacks some. In the table there are approximately 200,000 clones, about 81% of which are singletons. Sequenced input: PBMCs. All receptors come from a woman aged 30 to 39 in good health and CMV-seronegative. CDR3s include the opening cysteine and the closing phenylalanine or tryptophan. A D gene is named only where the DNA matches it firmly. Expanded clones are given a class, and other clones once, few, many or no size at all.

V gene,D gene,J gene,clone size,CDR3 DNA,CDR3 protein
TRBV5-6,-,TRBJ2-7,-,TGTGCCAGCAGCTGGCGAGAGGCGCGGGAGCAGTACTTC,CASSWREAREQYF
TRBV6-5,TRBD1,TRBJ1-3,-,TGTGCCAGCAGACGGGGACAGGGGGCGAACACCATATATTTT,CASRRGQGANTIYF
TRBV30,TRBD2,TRBJ2-2,-,TGTGCCTGGAGTCCCCTAGCGGGAACCGGGGAGCTGTTTTTT,CAWSPLAGTGELFF
TRBV30,TRBD1,TRBJ1-4,-,TGTGCCTGGAGTAGGGACAGGGGGTTTACTAATGAAAAACTGTTTTTT,CAWSRDRGFTNEKLFF
TRBV6-1,-,TRBJ1-5,-,TGTGCCAGCAGTGAAGCGCGGAAGGGGCAAGGTCAGCCCCAGCATTTT,CASSEARKGQGQPQHF
TRBV27,-,TRBJ1-1,once,TGTGCCAGCAGCAACAGGGCTTCTGAAGCTTTCTTT,CASSNRASEAFF
TRBV18,TRBD1,TRBJ1-1,few,TGTGCCAGCTCACTACAGGGGGGAACTGAAGCTTTCTTT,CASSLQGGTEAFF
TRBV9,TRBD1,TRBJ2-2,few,TGTGCCAGCAGCACCCGGACAGGATCGCGGTCCGGGGAGCTGTTTTTT,CASSTRTGSRSGELFF
TRBV10-1,TRBD2,TRBJ2-1,-,TGCGCCAGCAGTCCGCCGGGACTAGCGGGAGGGAATGAGCAGTTCTTC,CASSPPGLAGGNEQFF
TRBV5-1,TRBD1,TRBJ2-3,-,TGCGCCAGCAGCTTTTGGGACAGGGCCGTACCAGATACGCAGTATTTT,CASSFWDRAVPDTQYF
TRBV9,-,TRBJ1-3,-,TGTGCCAGCAGTAGTTCAGGGCAAGGAAACACCATATATTTT,CASSSSGQGNTIYF
TRBV28,-,TRBJ1-6,-,TGTGCCAGCAGTCCCGGGGTCGACAGGCTCTATAATTCACCCCTCCACTTT,CASSPGVDRLYNSPLHF
TRBV15,-,TRBJ2-7,-,TGTGCCACCAGCAGAGGAGACAACCCCTACCCCTACGAGCAGTACTTC,CATSRGDNPYPYEQYF
TRBV6-5,-,TRBJ1-5,-,TGTGCCAGCAGCCGAACGGACAGTAAGAATCAGCCCCAGCATTTT,CASSRTDSKNQPQHF
TRBV13,TRBD1,TRBJ2-4,once,TGTGCCAGCAGCCGCCAGGGGGCTAGGGACATTCAGTACTTC,CASSRQGARDIQYF
TRBV18,TRBD1,TRBJ2-3,-,TGTGCCAGCTCACCCGGGACAGGCGCCACAGATACGCAGTATTTT,CASSPGTGATDTQYF
TRBV25-1,TRBD1,TRBJ1-1,-,TGTGCCAGCAGTGGTTTACAGGGGCATAACACTGAAGCTTTCTTT,CASSGLQGHNTEAFF
TRBV6-5,-,TRBJ1-4,-,TGTGCCAGCAGTACCGGGAGGGAAAAACTGTTTTTT,CASSTGREKLFF
TRBV10-2,-,TRBJ2-1,-,TGCGCCAGCAGCTCCGGCGGGGAGCAGTTCTTC,CASSSGGEQFF
TRBV5-1,-,TRBJ2-3,-,TGCGCCAGCAGCCCGATGGCAGGCGCTAGCACAGATACGCAGTATTTT,CASSPMAGASTDTQYF
TRBV19,-,TRBJ2-3,-,TGTGCCAGTAGTATTCAACGGAGCACAGATACGCAGTATTTT,CASSIQRSTDTQYF
TRBV28,-,TRBJ2-7,-,TGTGCCACTACACTCGGGACACCCTACGAGCAGTACTTC,CATTLGTPYEQYF
TRBV13,-,TRBJ2-1,-,TGTGCCAGCAGCTTAGCGGGGGAGGTTCACAATGAGCAGTTCTTC,CASSLAGEVHNEQFF
TRBV5-1,-,TRBJ2-3,-,TGCGCCAGCTCCCAGGAGCGGCTCACAGATACGCAGTATTTT,CASSQERLTDTQYF
TRBV2,TRBD1,TRBJ1-2,-,TGTGCCAGCAGTGACCGACAGGGGAGATCTGGCTACACCTTC,CASSDRQGRSGYTF
TRBV5-5,TRBD1,TRBJ1-2,-,TGTGCCAGCAGCTTGGGTTCGGGCAGGGGGAACTATGGCTACACCTTC,CASSLGSGRGNYGYTF
TRBV10-2,TRBD2,TRBJ2-7,-,TGCGCCAGCACCCCGGACGGGAGGGTTTCCTACGAGCAGTACTTC,CASTPDGRVSYEQYF
TRBV4-1,TRBD1,TRBJ1-1,-,TGCGCCAGCAGCCAAGAGGGACAGGCCGGCACTGAAGCTTTCTTT,CASSQEGQAGTEAFF
TRBV5-6,TRBD1,TRBJ1-1,-,TGTGCCAGCAGCTTGGCCGGGACAGGGACTTTCTTT,CASSLAGTGTFF
TRBV5-8,-,TRBJ1-4,few,TGTGCCCAGACGACGGGGTCTAATGAAAAACTGTTTTTT,CAQTTGSNEKLFF